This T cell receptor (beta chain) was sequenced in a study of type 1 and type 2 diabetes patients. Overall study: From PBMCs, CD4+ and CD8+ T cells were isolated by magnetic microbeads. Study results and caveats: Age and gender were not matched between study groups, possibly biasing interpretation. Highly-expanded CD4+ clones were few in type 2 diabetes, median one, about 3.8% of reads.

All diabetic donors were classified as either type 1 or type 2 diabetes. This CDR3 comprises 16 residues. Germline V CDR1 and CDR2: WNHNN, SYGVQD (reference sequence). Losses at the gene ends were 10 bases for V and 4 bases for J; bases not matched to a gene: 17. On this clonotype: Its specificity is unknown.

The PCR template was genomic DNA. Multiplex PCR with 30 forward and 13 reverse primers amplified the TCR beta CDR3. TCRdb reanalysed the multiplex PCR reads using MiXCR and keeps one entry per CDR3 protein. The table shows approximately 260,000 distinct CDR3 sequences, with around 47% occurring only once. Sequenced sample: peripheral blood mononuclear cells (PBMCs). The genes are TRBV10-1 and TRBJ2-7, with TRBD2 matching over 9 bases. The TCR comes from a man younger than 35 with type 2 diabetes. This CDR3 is CAIPPGWRTSEYEQYF. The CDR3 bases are TGCGCCATCCCCCCAGGGTGGAGGACTAGCGAGTACGAGCAGTACTTC.